This T cell receptor (beta chain) was captured by sequencing in a study of blood T cell repertoires in COVID-19. As for the study in general: Spain, Italy and the United States supplied samples that represented acute and convalescent COVID-19. Sample material is recorded as cDNA or gDNA derived from T cells, B-cell-depleted T cells, or PBMCs.

The method was immunoSEQ multiplex PCR; TCRdb's version includes in-frame clones alone and lacks a portion of them. The sample holds about 170,000 clones, 89% seen once. V lost 1 base and J 2 bases, leaving 7 bases between the germline ends. The CDR3 runs to 13 residues. Germline CDR1 and CDR2: SGHTS and YDEGEE. Sequenced material: PBMCs or T cells enriched from blood (not recorded which). This TCR was sampled from a woman between 18 and 29 years old who had recovered from COVID-19. The chain uses TRBV5-8 and TRBJ2-7; the D is unclear. CDR3 in amino acids: CASSLHSTYEQYF. The CDR3 nucleotides read TGTGCCAGCAGCTTGCACAGCACCTACGAGCAGTACTTC.